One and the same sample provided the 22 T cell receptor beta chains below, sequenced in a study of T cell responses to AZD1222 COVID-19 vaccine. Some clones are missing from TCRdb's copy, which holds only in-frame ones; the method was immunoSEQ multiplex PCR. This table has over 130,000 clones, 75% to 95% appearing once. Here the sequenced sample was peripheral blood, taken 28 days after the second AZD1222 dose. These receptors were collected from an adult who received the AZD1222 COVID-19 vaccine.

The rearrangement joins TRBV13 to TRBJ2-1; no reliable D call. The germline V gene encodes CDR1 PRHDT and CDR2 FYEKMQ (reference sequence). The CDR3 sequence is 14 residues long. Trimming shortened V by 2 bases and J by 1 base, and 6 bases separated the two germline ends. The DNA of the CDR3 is TGTGCCAGCAGCTTAAGTGTGTCCTACAATGAGCAGTTCTTC. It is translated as CASSLSVSYNEQFF. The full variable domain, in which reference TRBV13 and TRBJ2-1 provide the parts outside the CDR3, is AAGVIQSPRHLIKEKRETATLKCYPIPRHDTVYWYQQGPGQDPQFLISFYEKMQSDKGSIPDRFSAQQFSDYHSELNMSSLELGDSALYFCASSLSVSYNEQFFGPGTRLTVL.

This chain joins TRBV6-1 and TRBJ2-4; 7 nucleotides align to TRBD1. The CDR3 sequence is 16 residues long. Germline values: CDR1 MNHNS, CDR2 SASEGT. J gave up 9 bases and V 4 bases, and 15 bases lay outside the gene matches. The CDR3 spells CASSAFQRVGGTIQYF. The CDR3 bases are TGTGCCAGCAGTGCCTTCCAACGGGTAGGGGGCACCATTCAGTACTTC.

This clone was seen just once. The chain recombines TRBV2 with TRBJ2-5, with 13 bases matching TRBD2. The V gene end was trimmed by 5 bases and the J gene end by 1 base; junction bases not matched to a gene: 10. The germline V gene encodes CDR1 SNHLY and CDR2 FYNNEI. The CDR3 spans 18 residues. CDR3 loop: CASSQDRGLAGFQETQYF. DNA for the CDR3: TGTGCCAGCAGTCAGGACAGGGGACTAGCGGGGTTCCAAGAGACCCAGTACTTC.

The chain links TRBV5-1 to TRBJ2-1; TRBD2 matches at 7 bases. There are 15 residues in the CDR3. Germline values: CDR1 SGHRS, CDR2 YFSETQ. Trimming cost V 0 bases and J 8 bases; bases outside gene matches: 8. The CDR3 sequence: CASSLGWAAGDEQFF. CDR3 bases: TGCGCCAGCAGCTTGGGATGGGCTGCGGGAGATGAGCAGTTCTTC.

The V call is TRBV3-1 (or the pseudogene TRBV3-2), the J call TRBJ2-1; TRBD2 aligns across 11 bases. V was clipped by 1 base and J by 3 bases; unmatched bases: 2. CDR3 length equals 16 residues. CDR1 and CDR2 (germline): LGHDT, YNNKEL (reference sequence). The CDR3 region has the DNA TGTGCCAGCAGCCAAGTTGGACTAGCGGGCTACAATGAGCAGTTCTTC. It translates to CASSQVGLAGYNEQFF.

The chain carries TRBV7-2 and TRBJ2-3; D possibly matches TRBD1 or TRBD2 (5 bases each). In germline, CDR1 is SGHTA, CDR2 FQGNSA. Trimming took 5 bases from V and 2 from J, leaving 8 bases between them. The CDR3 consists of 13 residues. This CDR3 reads CASSRDVTDTQYF. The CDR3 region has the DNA TGTGCCAGCAGCCGGGACGTCACAGATACGCAGTATTTT.

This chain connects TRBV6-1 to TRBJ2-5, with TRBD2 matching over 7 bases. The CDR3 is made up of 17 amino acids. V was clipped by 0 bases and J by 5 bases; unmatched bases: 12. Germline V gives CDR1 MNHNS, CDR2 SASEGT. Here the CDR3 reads CASSEAITSVRGETQYF. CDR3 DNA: TGTGCCAGCAGTGAAGCGATCACTAGCGTGAGAGGGGAGACCCAGTACTTC.

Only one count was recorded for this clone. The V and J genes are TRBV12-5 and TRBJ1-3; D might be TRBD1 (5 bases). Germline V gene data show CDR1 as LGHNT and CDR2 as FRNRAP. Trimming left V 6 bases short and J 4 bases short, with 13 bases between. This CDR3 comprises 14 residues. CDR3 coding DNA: TGTGCTAGTGGCCAGGGTGTCTGGGGAAACACCATATATTTT. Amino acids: CASGQGVWGNTIYF.

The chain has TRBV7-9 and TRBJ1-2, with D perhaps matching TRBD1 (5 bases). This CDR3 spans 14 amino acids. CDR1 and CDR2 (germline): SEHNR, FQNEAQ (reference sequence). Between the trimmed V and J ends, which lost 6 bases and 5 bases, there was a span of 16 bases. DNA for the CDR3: TGTGCCAGCAGTTCATTCGGGACGGCTTATGGCTACACCTTC. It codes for CASSSFGTAYGYTF.

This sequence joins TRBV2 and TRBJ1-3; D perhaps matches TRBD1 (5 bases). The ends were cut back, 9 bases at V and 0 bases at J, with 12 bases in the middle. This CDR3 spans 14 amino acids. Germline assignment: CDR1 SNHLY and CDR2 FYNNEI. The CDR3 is CASFPGLSGNTIYF. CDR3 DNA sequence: TGTGCCAGTTTTCCAGGGCTCTCTGGAAACACCATATATTTT.

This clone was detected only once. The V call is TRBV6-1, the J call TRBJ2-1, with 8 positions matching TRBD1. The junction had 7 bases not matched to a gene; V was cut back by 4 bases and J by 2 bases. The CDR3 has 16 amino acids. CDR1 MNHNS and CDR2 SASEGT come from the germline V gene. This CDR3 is CASSATGGRTYNEQFF. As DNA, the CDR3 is TGTGCCAGCAGTGCCACAGGGGGAAGGACCTACAATGAGCAGTTCTTC.

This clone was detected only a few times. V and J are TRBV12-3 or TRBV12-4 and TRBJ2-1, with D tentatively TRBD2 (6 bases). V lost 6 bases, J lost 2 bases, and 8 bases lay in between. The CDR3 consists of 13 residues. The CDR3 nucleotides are TGTGCCAGCAGCGGGACTGCCTACAATGAGCAGTTCTTC. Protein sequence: CASSGTAYNEQFF.

CDR3 protein: CASSLPLPGQANEQYF. CDR3 nucleotide sequence: TGTGCCAGCAGTTTACCCCTCCCGGGACAGGCAAACGAGCAGTACTTC. The chain couples TRBV27 to TRBJ2-7; 8 bases align to TRBD1. Trimming took 2 bases from V and 5 from J; bases not matched to a gene: 11. The germline V gene has CDR1 MNHEY and CDR2 SMNVEV (reference sequence). The length of the CDR3 is 16 residues.

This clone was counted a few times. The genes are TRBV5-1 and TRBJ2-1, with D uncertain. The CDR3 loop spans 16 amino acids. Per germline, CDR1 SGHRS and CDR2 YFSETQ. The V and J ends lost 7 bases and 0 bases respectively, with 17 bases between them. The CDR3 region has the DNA TGCGCCAGCTCGCTCTCAGACGCCAGCTCCTACAATGAGCAGTTCTTC. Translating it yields CASSLSDASSYNEQFF.

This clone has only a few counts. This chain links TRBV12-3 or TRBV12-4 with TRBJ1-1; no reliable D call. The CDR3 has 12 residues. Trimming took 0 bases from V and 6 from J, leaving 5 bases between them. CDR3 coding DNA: TGTGCCAGCAGTTTAGCGCGGCCTGAAGCTTTCTTT. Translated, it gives CASSLARPEAFF.

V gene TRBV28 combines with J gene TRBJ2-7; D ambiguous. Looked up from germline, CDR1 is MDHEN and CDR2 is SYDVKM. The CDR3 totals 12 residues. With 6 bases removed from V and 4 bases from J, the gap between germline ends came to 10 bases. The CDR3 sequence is CASRLPPYEQYF. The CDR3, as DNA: TGTGCCAGCAGACTGCCGCCTTACGAGCAGTACTTC.

CDR3 loop: CASSHLANQPQHF. DNA of the CDR3: TGTGCCAGCAGCCACTTAGCTAATCAGCCCCAGCATTTT. The V gene is TRBV3-1 (or the pseudogene TRBV3-2), the J gene TRBJ1-5; the D is unclear. The CDR3 length is 13 residues. V dropped 3 bases and J dropped 4 bases, with 7 bases sitting between them. Germline V CDR1 and CDR2: LGHDT, YNNKEL (reference sequence).

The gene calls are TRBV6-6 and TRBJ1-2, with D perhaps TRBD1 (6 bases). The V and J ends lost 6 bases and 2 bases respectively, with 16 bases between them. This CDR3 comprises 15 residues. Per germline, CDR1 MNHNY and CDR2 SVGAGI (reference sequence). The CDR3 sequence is CASRDTRGPNYGYTF. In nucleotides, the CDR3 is TGTGCCAGCAGAGATACCAGGGGCCCGAACTATGGCTACACCTTC.

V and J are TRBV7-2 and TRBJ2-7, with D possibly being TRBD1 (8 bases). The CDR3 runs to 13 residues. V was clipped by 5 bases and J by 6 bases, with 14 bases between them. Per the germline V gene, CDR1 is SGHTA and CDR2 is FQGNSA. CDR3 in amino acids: CASSPDREGEQYF. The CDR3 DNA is TGTGCCAGCAGCCCGGACAGGGAGGGCGAGCAGTACTTC.

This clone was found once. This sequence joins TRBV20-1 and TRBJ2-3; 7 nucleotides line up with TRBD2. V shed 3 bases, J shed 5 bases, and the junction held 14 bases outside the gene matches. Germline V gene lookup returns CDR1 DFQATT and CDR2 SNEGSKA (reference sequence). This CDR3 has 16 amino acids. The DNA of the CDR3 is TGCAGTGCTAGTCCCCCTCTAGCGGCAGACGTAGATACGCAGTATTTT. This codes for CSASPPLAADVDTQYF.

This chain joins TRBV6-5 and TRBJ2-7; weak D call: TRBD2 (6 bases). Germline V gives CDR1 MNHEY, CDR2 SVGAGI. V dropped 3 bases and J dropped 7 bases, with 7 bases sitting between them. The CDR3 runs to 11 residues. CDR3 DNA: TGTGCCAGCAGTTATGGGAGGGAGCAGTACTTC. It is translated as CASSYGREQYF.

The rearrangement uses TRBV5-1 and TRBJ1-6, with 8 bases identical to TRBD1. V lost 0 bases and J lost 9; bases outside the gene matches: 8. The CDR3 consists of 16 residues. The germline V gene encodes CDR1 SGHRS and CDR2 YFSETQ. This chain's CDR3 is CASSLAAGQGGSPLHF. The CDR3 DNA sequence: TGCGCCAGCAGCTTGGCCGCCGGACAGGGTGGTTCACCCCTCCACTTT.